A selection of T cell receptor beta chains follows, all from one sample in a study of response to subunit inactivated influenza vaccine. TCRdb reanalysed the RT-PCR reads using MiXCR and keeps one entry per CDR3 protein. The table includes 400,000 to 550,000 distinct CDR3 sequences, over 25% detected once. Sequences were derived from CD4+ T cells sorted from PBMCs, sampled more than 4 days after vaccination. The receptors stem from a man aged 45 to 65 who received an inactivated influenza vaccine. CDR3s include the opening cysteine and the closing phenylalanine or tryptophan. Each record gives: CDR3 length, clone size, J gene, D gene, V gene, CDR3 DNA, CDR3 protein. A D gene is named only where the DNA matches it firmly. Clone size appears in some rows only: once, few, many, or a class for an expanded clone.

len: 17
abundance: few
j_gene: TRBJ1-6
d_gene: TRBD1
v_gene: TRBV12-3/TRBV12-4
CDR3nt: TGTGCCAGCAGTATCTCTTACGGACAGGGTATCGGTTCACCCCTCCACTTT
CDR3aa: CASSISYGQGIGSPLHF

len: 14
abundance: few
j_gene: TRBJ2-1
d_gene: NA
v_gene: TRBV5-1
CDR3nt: TGCGCCAGCAGAGAATCAGGACCTTACAATGAGCAGTTCTTC
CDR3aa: CASRESGPYNEQFF

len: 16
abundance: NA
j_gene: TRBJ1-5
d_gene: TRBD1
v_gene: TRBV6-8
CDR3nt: TGTGCCAGCCACAGAGCGGGACAGGGGTTCAATCAGCCCCAGCATTTT
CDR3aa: CASHRAGQGFNQPQHF

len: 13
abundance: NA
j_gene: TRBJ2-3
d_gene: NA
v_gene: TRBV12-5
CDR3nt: TGTGCTAGTGGCTACGGTGTGGAACGTACGCAGTATTTT
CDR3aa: CASGYGVERTQYF

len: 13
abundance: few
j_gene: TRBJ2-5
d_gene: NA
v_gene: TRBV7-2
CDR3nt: TGTGCCAGCAGCGCTAAGGGGGGAGAGACCCAGTACTTC
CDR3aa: CASSAKGGETQYF

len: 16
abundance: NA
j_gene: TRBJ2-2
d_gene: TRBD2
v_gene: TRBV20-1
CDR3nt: TGCAGTGCTAGGGAGTGGACTAGCGGAAACACCGGGGAGCTGTTTTTT
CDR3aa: CSAREWTSGNTGELFF

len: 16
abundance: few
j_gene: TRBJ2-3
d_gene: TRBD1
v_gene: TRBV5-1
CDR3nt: TGCGCCAGCAGCGTAGGGACAGGGCCTAGCACAGATACGCAGTATTTT
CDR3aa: CASSVGTGPSTDTQYF

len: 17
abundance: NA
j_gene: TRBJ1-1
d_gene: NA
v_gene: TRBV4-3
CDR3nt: TGCGCCAGCAGCCATCGCGCGGTTAAGACAGGGAACACTGAAGCTTTCTTT
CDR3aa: CASSHRAVKTGNTEAFF

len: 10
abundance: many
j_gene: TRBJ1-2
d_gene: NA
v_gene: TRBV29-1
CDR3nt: TGCAGCGTTGACAGGGATGGCTACACCTTC
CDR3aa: CSVDRDGYTF

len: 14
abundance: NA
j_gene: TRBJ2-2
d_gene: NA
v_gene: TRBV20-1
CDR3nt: TGCAGTGCCACCGGGACATTGAACACCGGGGAGCTGTTTTTT
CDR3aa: CSATGTLNTGELFF

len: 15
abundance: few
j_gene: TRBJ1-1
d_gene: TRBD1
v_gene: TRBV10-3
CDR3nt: TGTGCCATCAGTGGCAACGGACAGGGGAACACTGAAGCTTTCTTT
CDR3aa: CAISGNGQGNTEAFF

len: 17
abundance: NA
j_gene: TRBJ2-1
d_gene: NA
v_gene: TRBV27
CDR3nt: TGTGCCAACAGTTTATCAGCCTACTGGGGAGCGTCTAATGAGCAGTTCTTC
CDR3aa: CANSLSAYWGASNEQFF

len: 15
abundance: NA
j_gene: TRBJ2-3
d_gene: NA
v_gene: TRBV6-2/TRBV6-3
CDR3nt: TGTGCCAGCAGTTACTCACCGGACTCCACAGATACGCAGTATTTT
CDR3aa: CASSYSPDSTDTQYF

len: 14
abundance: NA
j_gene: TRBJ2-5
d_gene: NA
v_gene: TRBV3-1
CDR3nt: TGTGCCAGCAGCCAAGTGACTAAACAAGAGACCCAGTACTTC
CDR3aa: CASSQVTKQETQYF

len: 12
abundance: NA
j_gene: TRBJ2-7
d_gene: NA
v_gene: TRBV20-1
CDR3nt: TGCAGTGTGGGGACCGGGGGTTACGAGCAGTACTTC
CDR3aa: CSVGTGGYEQYF

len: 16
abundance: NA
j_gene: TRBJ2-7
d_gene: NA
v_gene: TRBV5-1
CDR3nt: TGCGCCAGCAGCTTGGGGCGGGCGGGTCCCAACTACGAGCAGTACTTC
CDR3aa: CASSLGRAGPNYEQYF

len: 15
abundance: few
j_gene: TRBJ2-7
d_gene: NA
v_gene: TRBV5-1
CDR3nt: TGCGCCAGCAGCAGCATCACGGGGACAACCTACGAGCAGTACTTC
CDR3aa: CASSSITGTTYEQYF

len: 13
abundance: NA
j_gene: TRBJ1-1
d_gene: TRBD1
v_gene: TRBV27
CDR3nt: TGTGCCAGCAACAAAAGGGGGCGGGATGAAGCTTTCTTT
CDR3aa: CASNKRGRDEAFF

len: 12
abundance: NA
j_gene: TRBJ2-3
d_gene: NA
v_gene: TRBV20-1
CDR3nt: TGCAGTGCATACACCGGGAAGGATACGCAGTATTTT
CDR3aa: CSAYTGKDTQYF

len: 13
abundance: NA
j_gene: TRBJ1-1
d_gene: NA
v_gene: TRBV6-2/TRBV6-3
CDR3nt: TGTGCCAGCACCGAGACAGGGAACACTGAAGCTTTCTTT
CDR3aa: CASTETGNTEAFF

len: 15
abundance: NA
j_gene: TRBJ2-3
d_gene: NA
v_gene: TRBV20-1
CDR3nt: TGCAGTGCTAGAGATAGCACCACTAGCACAGATACGCAGTATTTT
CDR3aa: CSARDSTTSTDTQYF

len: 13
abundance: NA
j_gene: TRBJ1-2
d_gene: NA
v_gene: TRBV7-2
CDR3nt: TGTGCCAGCAGCTTAGAGGGTTGGGGTGGCTACACCTTC
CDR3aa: CASSLEGWGGYTF

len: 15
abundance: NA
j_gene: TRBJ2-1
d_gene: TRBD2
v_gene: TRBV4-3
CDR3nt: TGCGCCAGCAGCCAAGGGACTAGCGCCTACAATGAGCAGTTCTTC
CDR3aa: CASSQGTSAYNEQFF

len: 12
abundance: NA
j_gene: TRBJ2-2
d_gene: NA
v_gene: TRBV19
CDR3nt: TGTGCCAGTAACCAGCGCACCGGGGAGCTGTTTTTT
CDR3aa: CASNQRTGELFF

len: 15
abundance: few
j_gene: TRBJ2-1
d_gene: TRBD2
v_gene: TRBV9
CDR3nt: TGTGCCAGCAGCCGTGCCGGGACTAGCAACAATGAGCAGTTCTTC
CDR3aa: CASSRAGTSNNEQFF

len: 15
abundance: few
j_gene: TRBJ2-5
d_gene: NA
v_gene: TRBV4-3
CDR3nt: TGCGCCAGCAGCCAAGATTTCGGGGGCATCGGGACCCAGTACTTC
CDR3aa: CASSQDFGGIGTQYF

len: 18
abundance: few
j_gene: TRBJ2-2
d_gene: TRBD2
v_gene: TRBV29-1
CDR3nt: TGCAGCGCAAAAGGCGGGAGCCCAGGAGCGGGAGCTTTGGGGGAGCTGTTTTTT
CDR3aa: CSAKGGSPGAGALGELFF

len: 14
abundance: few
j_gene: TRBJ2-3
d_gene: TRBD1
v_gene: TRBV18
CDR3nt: TGTGCCAGCTCAGGACAGGGGGGCGCAGATACGCAGTATTTT
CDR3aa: CASSGQGGADTQYF